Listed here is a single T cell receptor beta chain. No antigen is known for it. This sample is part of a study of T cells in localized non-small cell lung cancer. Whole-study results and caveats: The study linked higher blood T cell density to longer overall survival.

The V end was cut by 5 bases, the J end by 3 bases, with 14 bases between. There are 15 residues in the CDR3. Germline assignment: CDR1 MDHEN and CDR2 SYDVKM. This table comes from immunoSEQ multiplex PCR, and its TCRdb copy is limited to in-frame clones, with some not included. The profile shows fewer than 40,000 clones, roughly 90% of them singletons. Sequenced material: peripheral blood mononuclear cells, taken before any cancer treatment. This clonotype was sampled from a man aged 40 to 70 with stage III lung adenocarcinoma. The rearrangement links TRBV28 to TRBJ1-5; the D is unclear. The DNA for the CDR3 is TGTGCCAGCAGTAAGTCAGGAAGGAACAATCAGCCCCAGCATTTT. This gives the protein CASSKSGRNNQPQHF. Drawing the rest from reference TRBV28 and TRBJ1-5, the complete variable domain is DVKVTQSSRYLVKRTGEKVFLECVQDMDHENMFWYRQDPGLGLRLIYFSYDVKMKEKGDIPEGYSVSREKKERFSLILESASTNQTSMYLCASSKSGRNNQPQHFGDGTRLSIL.